The next 24 T cell receptor beta chains were all read from a single sample in a study of molecular identifiers for immune sequencing clone quantification. TCRdb reprocessed the PCR reads via MiXCR and lists one record per CDR3 protein. This sample carries about 320,000 distinct CDR3 sequences, over 20% of them seen once, and the ten largest clones take approximately 0.8%. Sequenced sample: naive CD8+ T cells from blood, with Jurkat cell RNA spiked in. Subset specified: FACS-sorted CD8+CD4-CCR7+CD45RA+ naive T cells. Every receptor here comes from a human donor in good health. Some libraries in this study had Jurkat cell RNA spiked in.

This clonotype has a count of ten or more. The chain has TRBV4-1 and TRBJ2-7, with TRBD1 as a possible D gene (5 bases). This CDR3 region has 16 residues. V was shortened by 0 bases and J by 0 bases, with 12 bases between the two germline ends. CDR1 MGHRA and CDR2 YSYEKL come from the germline V gene. The CDR3 is CASSQDPRQSSYEQYF. The CDR3 DNA reads TGCGCCAGCAGCCAAGATCCGAGACAGAGCTCCTACGAGCAGTACTTC.

This clonotype occurred a few times. Since a much larger clone is just one base distant, this may be a read error. V gene TRBV5-6 combines with J gene TRBJ1-1; TRBD1 is a possible D gene (5 bases). Trimming removed 4 bases at V and 6 bases at J, with 13 bases between. This CDR3 comprises 13 residues. Germline V gene lookup returns CDR1 SGHDT and CDR2 YYEEEE. CDR3: CASSQGRHAEAFF. DNA for the CDR3: TGTGCCAGCAGCCAGGGTCGTCACGCTGAAGCTTTCTTT.

This clonotype was counted many times. This chain links TRBV20-1 with TRBJ2-5; 7 positions match TRBD1. CDR3 length equals 17 residues. V lost 4 bases and J lost 0; bases outside the gene matches: 14. From germline, CDR1 is DFQATT and CDR2 SNEGSKA (reference sequence). CDR3 in DNA: TGCAGTGCTAACAAACGACCGGGACAGTTGTACCAAGAGACCCAGTACTTC. This codes for CSANKRPGQLYQETQYF.

The table lists this clonotype with many counts. The V call is TRBV2, the J call TRBJ2-3; 9 bases fit TRBD1. Germline lookup yields CDR1 SNHLY and CDR2 FYNNEI. V was pared by 6 bases and J by 0 bases, with 4 bases of the junction left unmatched. This CDR3 region has 15 residues. In nucleotides, the CDR3 is TGTGCCAGCAGCGGACAGGGGTTTAGCACAGATACGCAGTATTTT. Protein: CASSGQGFSTDTQYF.

On this clonotype itself: One end of the junction varies from germline; a read error may be responsible. The chain joins TRBV12-3 or TRBV12-4 to TRBJ2-3; 9 bases agree with TRBD1. The CDR3 is 14 residues long. The CDR3 reads CAGSLGQGTDTQYF. In nucleotides, the CDR3 is TGTGCCGGCAGCCTTGGACAGGGGACAGATACGCAGTATTTT.

About this clonotype: A much larger clone lies a single base off, so this may be a read error. The V gene is TRBV7-9, the J gene TRBJ2-7; D is perhaps TRBD2 (6 bases). This CDR3 is 15 amino acids long. Trimming left V 4 bases short and J 2 bases short, with 15 bases between. Germline lookup yields CDR1 SEHNR and CDR2 FQNEAQ (reference sequence). The CDR3 DNA reads TGTGCCAGCAGCTCGACTGGCGGGACGACCTACGAGCAGTACTTC. Protein product: CASSSTGGTTYEQYF.

This clonotype was detected a few times. The genes are TRBV4-1 and TRBJ2-1, with TRBD1 identical over 7 bases. J lost 3 bases, V lost 0 bases, and 5 bases had no gene match. Germline V gives CDR1 MGHRA, CDR2 YSYEKL. The CDR3 consists of 16 residues. The CDR3 DNA sequence: TGCGCCAGCAGCCAAGATAGAGGGGGCATCTACAATGAGCAGTTCTTC. Translated, it gives CASSQDRGGIYNEQFF.

This clonotype was observed at least ten times. The CDR3 nucleotides are TGTGCCAGCAGCTTAATGGGGGTGACTGAAGCTTTCTTT. The encoded protein is CASSLMGVTEAFF. The V call is TRBV7-2, the J call TRBJ1-1, with D possibly TRBD1 on 5 matching bases. V was pared by 2 bases and J by 5 bases, with 9 bases between. Germline V gene sequence: CDR1 SGHTA, CDR2 FQGNSA. This CDR3 is 13 amino acids long. Full variable domain (rest looked up from reference TRBV7-2 and TRBJ1-1): GAGVSQSPSNKVTEKGKDVELRCDPISGHTALYWYRQSLGQGLEFLIYFQGNSAPDKSGLPSDRFSAERTGGSVSTLTIQRTQQEDSAVYLCASSLMGVTEAFFGQGTRLTVV.

Ten or more counts support this clonotype. The V gene is TRBV4-3, the J gene TRBJ1-1, with D unresolved. Germline V gene lookup returns CDR1 LGHNA and CDR2 YSLEER. CDR3 length: 15 amino acids. V lost 1 base and J 0 bases, leaving 9 bases between the germline ends. The CDR3 sequence is CASSQVASMNTEAFF. The CDR3 nucleotides are TGCGCCAGCAGCCAAGTTGCGAGCATGAACACTGAAGCTTTCTTT.

Turning to this clonotype: Being one base from a much bigger clone, this may be a read error. The chain couples TRBV5-1 to TRBJ1-4; the match to TRBD1 covers 7 bases. From germline, CDR1 is SGHRS and CDR2 YFSETQ. The CDR3 sequence is 15 residues long. CDR3 nucleotide sequence: TGCGCCAGCAGCCCAGACAGGGAGACTAGTGAAAAACTGTTTTTT. Translated, it gives CASSPDRETSEKLFF.

This clonotype appeared many times. The gene calls are TRBV7-9 and TRBJ2-7, with D possibly TRBD2 on 5 matching bases. The length of the CDR3 is 14 residues. V was cut by 5 bases and J by 4 bases, with 15 bases left in between. CDR1 is SEHNR and CDR2 is FQNEAQ in the germline V gene (reference sequence). CDR3 amino acids: CASSNSGNSYEQYF. CDR3 nucleotide sequence: TGTGCCAGCAGCAACTCGGGGAACTCATACGAGCAGTACTTC.

Many counts were recorded for this clonotype. J is TRBJ2-1 and V is TRBV6-1; D might be TRBD2 (5 bases). This CDR3 has 14 residues. Germline loops: CDR1 MNHNS, CDR2 SASEGT. The ends were cut back, 4 bases at V and 0 bases at J, with 7 bases in the middle. CDR3 protein: CASSAGSSYNEQFF. CDR3 nucleotides: TGTGCCAGCAGTGCGGGGAGCTCCTACAATGAGCAGTTCTTC.

About this clonotype: A much larger clone differs by one base, so this may be a read error. This CDR3 is missing its conserved last phenylalanine or tryptophan, likely due to a read error. The chain combines TRBV5-6 with TRBJ1-4, with 9 bases matching TRBD1. Germline values: CDR1 SGHDT, CDR2 YYEEEE. The V gene end was trimmed by 3 bases and the J gene end by 12 bases; junction bases not matched to a gene: 18. The CDR3 runs to 17 residues. CDR3 loop: CASSYRTGVFPGAELFS. The CDR3 DNA reads as TGTGCCAGCAGCTACAGGACAGGGGTCTTCCCCGGGGCAGAACTGTTTTCT.

CDR3 protein: CAIKLAGGLDEQYF. The CDR3 region has the DNA TGTGCCATCAAACTAGCGGGAGGGCTAGACGAGCAGTACTTC. The chain couples TRBV10-3 to TRBJ2-7; 13 bases map to TRBD2. Looked up from germline, CDR1 is ENHRY and CDR2 is SYGVKD. This CDR3 comprises 14 residues. Germline trimming cut 7 bases from V and 5 bases from J; bases unmatched to any gene: 5.

This clonotype occurred a few times. The J gene is TRBJ2-7, the V gene TRBV7-6, with D possibly TRBD2 on 5 matching bases. CDR1 and CDR2 from the germline V gene are SGHVS and FNYEAQ. V shed 4 bases and J shed 7 bases, with 14 bases lying between them. The CDR3 has 13 amino acids. The CDR3 bases are TGTGCCAGCAGCTACCAAGATCGAGGGGAGCAGTACTTC. It yields the protein CASSYQDRGEQYF.

With regard to this clonotype: Given a much more abundant clone one base away, this may be a read error. The chain is built from TRBV28 and TRBJ2-7; D gene uncertain. CDR1 is MDHEN, CDR2 SYDVKM, per germline. This CDR3 is built from 16 residues. CDR3 sequence (DNA): TGTGCCAGCAGTCCGACCGGGCTTCCATCGACCTACGAGCGGTACTTC. This gives the protein CASSPTGLPSTYERYF.

There are many counts of this clonotype. The chain has TRBV2 and TRBJ2-1; D is possibly TRBD1 (7 bases). The CDR3 sequence is 16 residues long. V gave up 2 bases and J gave up 4 bases, with 15 bases separating them. In germline, CDR1 is SNHLY, CDR2 FYNNEI. Here the CDR3 reads CASSETSFRGYNEQFF. The CDR3 DNA follows: TGTGCCAGCAGTGAAACTAGCTTCAGGGGGTACAATGAGCAGTTCTTC. The full variable domain, with the rest looked up from reference TRBV2 and TRBJ2-1, is EPEVTQTPSHQVTQMGQEVILRCVPISNHLYFYWYRQILGQKVEFLVSFYNNEISEKSEIFDDQFSVERPDGSNFTLKIRSTKLEDSAMYFCASSETSFRGYNEQFFGPGTRLTVL.

This clonotype occurred many times. The chain couples TRBV24-1 to TRBJ2-5, with D possibly TRBD1 on 5 matching bases. Trimming stripped 0 bases from V and 1 base from J, with 8 bases between. Germline values: CDR1 KGHDR, CDR2 SFDVKD. The length of the CDR3 is 15 residues. CDR3 protein: CATSDLQDSQETQYF. CDR3 coding DNA: TGTGCCACCAGTGATTTGCAAGACAGCCAAGAGACCCAGTACTTC.

The chain is built from TRBV27 and TRBJ2-3; no clear D gene. The V end lost 1 base, the J end lost 3 bases, and 20 bases lay between the germline ends. CDR1 and CDR2 from the germline V gene are MNHEY and SMNVEV (reference sequence). The CDR3 consists of 18 residues. CDR3: CASSLYSLVGLGTDTQYF. CDR3 coding DNA: TGTGCCAGCAGTTTATATTCGCTGGTGGGGTTGGGAACAGATACGCAGTATTTT.

This clonotype was detected ten times or more. The chain uses TRBV7-9 and TRBJ2-2, with D hard to call. The V end lost 6 bases, the J end lost 7 bases, and 9 bases lay between the germline ends. The CDR3 is made up of 12 amino acids. CDR1 and CDR2 from the germline V gene are SEHNR and FQNEAQ (reference sequence). CDR3 residues: CASSPYGGELFF. The CDR3 DNA follows: TGTGCCAGCAGTCCCTACGGCGGGGAGCTGTTTTTT.

This clonotype was seen ten or more times. This chain connects TRBV30 to TRBJ2-3; D may match TRBD1 or TRBD2 (5 bases each). Germline CDR1 GTSNPN, CDR2 SVGIG (reference sequence). The CDR3 contains 16 residues. V lost 4 bases to trimming and J lost 8 bases, with 25 bases between them. The CDR3 DNA reads TGTGCCTGGACCGAACGGGACGCGACTCCGTGGGGTACGCAGTATTTT. Translating gives CAWTERDATPWGTQYF.

A word on this clonotype: The junction shows a germline mismatch at one end, possibly a read error. This chain uses TRBV28 with TRBJ1-1; D might be TRBD1 (5 bases). Germline V gives CDR1 MDHEN, CDR2 SYDVKM. The CDR3 is 16 amino acids. In DNA form, the CDR3 reads TGTGCCGGCAGTTTAATGGAACGGGGGTTGAACACTGAAGCCTTCTTT. As protein: CAGSLMERGLNTEAFF.

The table lists this clonotype with many counts. The V call is TRBV18, the J call TRBJ2-7, with D possibly matching TRBD1 (7 bases). V dropped 0 bases and J dropped 6 bases, with 21 bases sitting between them. Per germline, CDR1 KGHSH and CDR2 LQKENI. The CDR3 runs to 17 residues. CDR3 bases: TGTGCCAGCTCACCACCCTGGGGGGACAGCCAGGAGGGCGAGCAGTACTTC. Translated, it gives CASSPPWGDSQEGEQYF.

This clonotype was counted many times. The chain couples TRBV14 to TRBJ2-1, with 9 bases fitting TRBD1. The V and J ends lost 5 bases and 6 bases, in that order; junction bases with no gene match: 5. CDR3 size: 14 residues. Germline CDR1 is SGHDN and CDR2 is FVKESK. The CDR3 here is CASSSGQGINEQFF. The CDR3 region has the DNA TGTGCCAGCAGCTCGGGACAGGGCATCAATGAGCAGTTCTTC.